This TCR beta chain was obtained from a study of blood T cells in healthy people across ages. For the study at large: About one barcoded beta molecule per two T cells was the capture yield of template switching. Study-wide points: From one million sequenced T cells, diversity estimates were lower bounds.

A second PCR, run for about 6 to 11 cycles, used a sample-barcoded 5' primer plus a J-beta primer mix. Using its own MiXCR run on the 5' RACE reads, TCRdb lists one record per CDR3 protein. Of 730,000 or so distinct CDR3 sequences in the sample, about 40% were seen once. With 3 bases removed from V and 8 bases from J, the gap between germline ends came to 11 bases. Germline CDR1 DFQATT, CDR2 SNEGSKA (reference sequence). The CDR3 length is 12 residues. The sample holds a few counts of this clonotype. The antigen remains unidentified. The source of this sequence is a woman aged 55 to 70 in good health. The sequencing sample was made of blood. V is TRBV20-1 and J is TRBJ2-1; D is uncertain. The CDR3 DNA follows: TGCAGTGCTAGCGAAGGGTTCGATGAGCAGTTCTTC. Residues: CSASEGFDEQFF.